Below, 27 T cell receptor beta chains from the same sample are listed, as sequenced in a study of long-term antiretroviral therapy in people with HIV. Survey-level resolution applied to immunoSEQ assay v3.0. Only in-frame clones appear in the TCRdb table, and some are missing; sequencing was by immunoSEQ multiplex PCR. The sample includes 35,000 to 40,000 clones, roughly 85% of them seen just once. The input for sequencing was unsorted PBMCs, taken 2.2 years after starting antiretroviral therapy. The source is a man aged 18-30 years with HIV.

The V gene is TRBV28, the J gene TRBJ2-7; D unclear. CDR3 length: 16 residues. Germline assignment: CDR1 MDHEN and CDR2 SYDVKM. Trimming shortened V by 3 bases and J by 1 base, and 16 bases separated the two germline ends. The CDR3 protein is CASSFSWIGRSYEQYF. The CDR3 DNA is TGTGCCAGCAGTTTTTCTTGGATAGGGCGGTCCTACGAGCAGTACTTC.

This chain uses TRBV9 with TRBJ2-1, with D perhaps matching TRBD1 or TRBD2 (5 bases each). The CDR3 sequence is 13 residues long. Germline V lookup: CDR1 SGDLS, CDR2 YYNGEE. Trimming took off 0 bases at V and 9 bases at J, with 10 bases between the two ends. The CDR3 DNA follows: TGTGCCAGCAGCGTAGGGGGACCTAGTGAGCAGTTCTTC. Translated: CASSVGGPSEQFF.

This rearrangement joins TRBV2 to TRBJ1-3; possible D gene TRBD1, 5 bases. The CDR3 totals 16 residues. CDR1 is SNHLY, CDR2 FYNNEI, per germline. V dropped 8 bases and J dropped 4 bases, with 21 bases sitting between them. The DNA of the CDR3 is TGTGCCAGCGGAGACCTTGGGGGTACGTCCGGAAACACCATATATTTT. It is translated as CASGDLGGTSGNTIYF.

The DNA for the CDR3 is TGTGCCAGCAGCTTGGACTCAGGATACACAGATACGCAGTATTTT. This encodes CASSLDSGYTDTQYF. The J gene is TRBJ2-3, the V gene TRBV7-9; D might be TRBD2 (5 bases). Trimming pared 3 bases from V and 2 bases from J, leaving 12 bases between. Germline V CDR1 and CDR2: SEHNR, FQNEAQ (reference sequence). This CDR3 region has 15 residues.

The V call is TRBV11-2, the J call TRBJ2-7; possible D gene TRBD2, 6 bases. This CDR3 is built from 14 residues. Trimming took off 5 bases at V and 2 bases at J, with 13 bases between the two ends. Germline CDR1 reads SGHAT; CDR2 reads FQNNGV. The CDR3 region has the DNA TGTGCCAGCAGCCGGATTAGCGGAACCTACGAGCAGTACTTC. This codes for CASSRISGTYEQYF.

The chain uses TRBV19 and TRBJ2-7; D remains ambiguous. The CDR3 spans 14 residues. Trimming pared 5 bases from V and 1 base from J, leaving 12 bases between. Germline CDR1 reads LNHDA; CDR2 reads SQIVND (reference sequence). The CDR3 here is CASSPTVSSYEQYF. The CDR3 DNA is TGTGCCAGTAGTCCCACTGTTTCATCCTACGAGCAGTACTTC.

The CDR3 sequence: CASTAGLANTGELFF. The CDR3 DNA is TGTGCCAGCACCGCCGGCCTCGCGAACACCGGGGAGCTGTTTTTT. V and J are TRBV6-5 and TRBJ2-2; no firm D call. Looked up from germline, CDR1 is MNHEY and CDR2 is SVGAGI. V lost 7 bases to trimming and J lost 0 bases, with 12 bases between them. CDR3 length: 15 amino acids.

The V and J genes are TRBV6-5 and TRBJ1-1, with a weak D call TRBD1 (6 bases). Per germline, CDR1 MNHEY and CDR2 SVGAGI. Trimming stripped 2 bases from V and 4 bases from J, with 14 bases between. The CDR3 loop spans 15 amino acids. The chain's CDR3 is CASSYDTTGTTEAFF. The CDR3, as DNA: TGTGCCAGCAGTTACGATACAACAGGGACCACTGAAGCTTTCTTT.

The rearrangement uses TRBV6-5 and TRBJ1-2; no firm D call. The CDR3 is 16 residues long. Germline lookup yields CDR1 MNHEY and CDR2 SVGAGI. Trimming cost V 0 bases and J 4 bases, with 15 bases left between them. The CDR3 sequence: CASSYSGGRNFYGYTF. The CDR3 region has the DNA TGTGCCAGCAGTTACTCAGGCGGGAGAAACTTCTATGGCTACACCTTC.

The CDR3 reads CASSKGPHSSLARQRQQYF. CDR3 DNA: TGTGCCAGCAGCAAAGGCCCACACTCATCCCTAGCGAGACAAAGGCAGCAGTACTTC. The V gene is TRBV21-1, the J gene TRBJ2-7; TRBD2, the table's D call, lacks a check against the DNA. TRBV21-1 is a known pseudogene. CDR3 length equals 19 residues.

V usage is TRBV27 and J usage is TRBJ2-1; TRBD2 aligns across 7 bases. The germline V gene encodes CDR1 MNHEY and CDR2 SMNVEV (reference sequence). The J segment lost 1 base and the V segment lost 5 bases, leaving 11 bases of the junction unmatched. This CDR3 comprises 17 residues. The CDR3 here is CASSPLTSVGSYNEQFF. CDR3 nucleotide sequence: TGTGCCAGCAGTCCCCTAACTAGCGTGGGATCCTACAATGAGCAGTTCTTC.

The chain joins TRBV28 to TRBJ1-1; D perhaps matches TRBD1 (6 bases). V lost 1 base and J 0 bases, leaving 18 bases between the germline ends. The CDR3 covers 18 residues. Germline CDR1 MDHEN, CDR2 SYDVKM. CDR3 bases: TGTGCCAGCAGTTTATTGGGGCAGGGGACACTCATGAACACTGAAGCTTTCTTT. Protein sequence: CASSLLGQGTLMNTEAFF.

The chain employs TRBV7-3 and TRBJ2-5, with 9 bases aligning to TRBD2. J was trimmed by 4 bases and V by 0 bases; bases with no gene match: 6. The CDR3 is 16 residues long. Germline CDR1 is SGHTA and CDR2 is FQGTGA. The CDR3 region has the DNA TGTGCCAGCAGCTTAACAGGTAGCGGGAGTGGAGAGACCCAGTACTTC. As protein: CASSLTGSGSGETQYF.

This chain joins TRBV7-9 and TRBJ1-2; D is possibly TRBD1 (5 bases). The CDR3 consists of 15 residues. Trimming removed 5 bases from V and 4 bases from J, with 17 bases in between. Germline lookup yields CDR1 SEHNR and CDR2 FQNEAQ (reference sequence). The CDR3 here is CASSASTQGGYGYTF. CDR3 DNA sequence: TGTGCCAGCAGCGCCTCGACCCAGGGAGGCTATGGCTACACCTTC.

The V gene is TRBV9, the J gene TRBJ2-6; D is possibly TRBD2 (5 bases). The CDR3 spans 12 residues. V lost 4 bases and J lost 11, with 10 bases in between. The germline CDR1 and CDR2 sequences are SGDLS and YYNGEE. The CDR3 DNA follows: TGTGCCAGCAGCCCCGAGGGCGACGTCCTGACTTTC. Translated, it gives CASSPEGDVLTF. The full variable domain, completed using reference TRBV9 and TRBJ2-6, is DSGVTQTPKHLITATGQRVTLRCSPRSGDLSVYWYQQSLDQGLQFLIQYYNGEERAKGNILERFSAQQFPDLHSELNLSSLELGDSALYFCASSPEGDVLTFGAGSRLTVL.

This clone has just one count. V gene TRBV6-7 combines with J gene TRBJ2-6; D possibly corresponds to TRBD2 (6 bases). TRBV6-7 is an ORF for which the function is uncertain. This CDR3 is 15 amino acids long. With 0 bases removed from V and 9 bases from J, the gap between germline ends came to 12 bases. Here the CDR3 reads CASSYSNQGGNVLTF. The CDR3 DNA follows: TGTGCCAGCAGTTACTCGAACCAGGGAGGCAACGTCCTGACTTTC.

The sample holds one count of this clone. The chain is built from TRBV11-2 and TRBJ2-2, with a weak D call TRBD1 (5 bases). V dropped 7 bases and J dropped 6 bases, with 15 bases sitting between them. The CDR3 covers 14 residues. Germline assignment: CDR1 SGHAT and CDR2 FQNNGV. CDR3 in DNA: TGTGCCAGCACCCTATCAGGGTCCTCCGGGGAGCTGTTTTTT. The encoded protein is CASTLSGSSGELFF.

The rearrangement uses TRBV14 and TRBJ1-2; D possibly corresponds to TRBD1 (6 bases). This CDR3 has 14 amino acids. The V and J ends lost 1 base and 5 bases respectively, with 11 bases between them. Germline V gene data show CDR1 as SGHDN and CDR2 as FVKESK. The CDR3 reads CASSQGTVYYGYTF. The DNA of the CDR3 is TGTGCCAGCAGCCAAGGGACAGTCTATTATGGCTACACCTTC.

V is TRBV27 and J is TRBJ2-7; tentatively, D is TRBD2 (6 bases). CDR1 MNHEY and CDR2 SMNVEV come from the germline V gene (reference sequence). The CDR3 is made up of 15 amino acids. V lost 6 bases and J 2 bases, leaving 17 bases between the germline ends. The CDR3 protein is CASSARGLPTYEQYF. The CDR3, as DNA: TGTGCCAGCAGCGCCCGGGGGTTACCCACCTACGAGCAGTACTTC.

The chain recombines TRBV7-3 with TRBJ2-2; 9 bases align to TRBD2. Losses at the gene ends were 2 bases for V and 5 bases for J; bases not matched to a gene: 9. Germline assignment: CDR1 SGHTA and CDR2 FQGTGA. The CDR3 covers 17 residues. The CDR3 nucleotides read TGTGCCAGCAGCTTATTGTCGACTAGCGGCGCGACCGGGGAGCTGTTTTTT. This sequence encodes CASSLLSTSGATGELFF.

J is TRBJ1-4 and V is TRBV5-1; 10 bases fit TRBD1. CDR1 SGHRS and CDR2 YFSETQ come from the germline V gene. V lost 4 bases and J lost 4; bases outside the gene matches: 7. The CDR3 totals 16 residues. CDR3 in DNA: TGCGCCAGCAGCCCGGGGGACAGGGGCGGTAATGAAAAACTGTTTTTT. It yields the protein CASSPGDRGGNEKLFF.

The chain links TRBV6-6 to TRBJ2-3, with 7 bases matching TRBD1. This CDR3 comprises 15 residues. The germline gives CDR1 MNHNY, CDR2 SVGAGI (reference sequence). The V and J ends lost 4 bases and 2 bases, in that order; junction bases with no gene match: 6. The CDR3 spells CASSFTTGPTDTQYF. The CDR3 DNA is TGTGCCAGCAGTTTCACGACAGGGCCCACAGATACGCAGTATTTT.

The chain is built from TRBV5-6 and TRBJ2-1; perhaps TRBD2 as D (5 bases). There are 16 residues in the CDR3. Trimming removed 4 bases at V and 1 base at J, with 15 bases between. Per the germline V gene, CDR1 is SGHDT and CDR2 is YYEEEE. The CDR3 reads CASSLYSGRSYNEQFF. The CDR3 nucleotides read TGTGCCAGCAGCCTATACTCGGGAAGGTCCTACAATGAGCAGTTCTTC.

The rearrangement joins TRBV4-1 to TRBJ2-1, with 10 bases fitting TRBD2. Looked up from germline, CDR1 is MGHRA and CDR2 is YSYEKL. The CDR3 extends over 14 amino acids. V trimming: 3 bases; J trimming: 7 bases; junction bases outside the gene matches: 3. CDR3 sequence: CASSHSGRTNEQFF. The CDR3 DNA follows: TGCGCCAGCAGCCATAGCGGGAGGACAAATGAGCAGTTCTTC.

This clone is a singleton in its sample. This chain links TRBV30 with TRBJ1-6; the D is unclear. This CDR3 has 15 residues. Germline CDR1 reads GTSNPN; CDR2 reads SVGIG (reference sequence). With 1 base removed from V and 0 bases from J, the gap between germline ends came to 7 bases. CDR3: CAWSEASSYNSPLHF. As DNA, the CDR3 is TGTGCCTGGAGTGAAGCGAGCTCCTATAATTCACCCCTCCACTTT.

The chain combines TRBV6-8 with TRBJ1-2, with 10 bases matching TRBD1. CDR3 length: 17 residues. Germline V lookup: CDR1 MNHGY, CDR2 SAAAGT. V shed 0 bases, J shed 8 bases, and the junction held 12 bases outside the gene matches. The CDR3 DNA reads TGTGCCAGCAGTTACTCCCCCCGGACAGGGGGGAGTTGGGGCTACACCTTC. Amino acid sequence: CASSYSPRTGGSWGYTF.

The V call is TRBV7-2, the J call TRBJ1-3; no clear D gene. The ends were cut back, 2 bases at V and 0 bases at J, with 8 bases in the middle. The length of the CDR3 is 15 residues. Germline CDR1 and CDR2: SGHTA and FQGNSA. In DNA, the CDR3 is TGTGCCAGCAGCTTAAGAGTAAGCTCTGGAAACACCATATATTTT. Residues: CASSLRVSSGNTIYF.